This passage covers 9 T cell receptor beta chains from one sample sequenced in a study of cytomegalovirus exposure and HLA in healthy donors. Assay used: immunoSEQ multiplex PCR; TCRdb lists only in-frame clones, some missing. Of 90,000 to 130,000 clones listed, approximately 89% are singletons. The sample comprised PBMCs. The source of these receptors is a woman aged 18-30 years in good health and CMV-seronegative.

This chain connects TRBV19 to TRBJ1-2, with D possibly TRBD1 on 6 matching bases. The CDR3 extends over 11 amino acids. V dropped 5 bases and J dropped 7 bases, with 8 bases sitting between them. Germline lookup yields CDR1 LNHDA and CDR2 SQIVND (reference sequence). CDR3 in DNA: TGTGCCAGTAGTGCCAGGGGTGGCTACACCTTC. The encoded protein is CASSARGGYTF.

The CDR3 nucleotides are TGCGCCAGCAGCCAAGATGCGGGGATCTACGAGCAGTACTTC. Amino acid sequence: CASSQDAGIYEQYF. This rearrangement joins TRBV4-3 to TRBJ2-7; weak D call: TRBD2 (6 bases). Between the trimmed V and J ends, which lost 0 bases and 3 bases, there was a span of 9 bases. The CDR3 has 14 residues. Germline assignment: CDR1 LGHNA and CDR2 YSLEER.

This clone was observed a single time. The CDR3 DNA is TGTGCCAGCAGTGCAGGTGGATCTGGGTTGCGATCTGGGGCCAACGTCCTGACTTTC. This codes for CASSAGGSGLRSGANVLTF. The chain links TRBV27 to TRBJ2-6; D not certain. Germline loops: CDR1 MNHEY, CDR2 SMNVEV (reference sequence). Trimming took off 5 bases at V and 1 base at J, with 21 bases between the two ends. CDR3 size: 19 residues.

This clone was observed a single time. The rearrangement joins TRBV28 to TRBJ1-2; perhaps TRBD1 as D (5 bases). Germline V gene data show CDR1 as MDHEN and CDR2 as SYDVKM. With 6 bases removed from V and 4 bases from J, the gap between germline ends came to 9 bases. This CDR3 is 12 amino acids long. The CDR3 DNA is TGTGCCAGCAGCCCCGACAGCTATGGCTACACCTTC. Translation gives CASSPDSYGYTF.

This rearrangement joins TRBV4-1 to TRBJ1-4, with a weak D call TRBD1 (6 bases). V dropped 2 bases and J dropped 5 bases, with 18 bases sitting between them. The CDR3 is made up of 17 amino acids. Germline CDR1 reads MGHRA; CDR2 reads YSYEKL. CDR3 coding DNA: TGCGCCAGCAGCCAACCACGGAGGGGGGGCCTGAATGAAAAACTGTTTTTT. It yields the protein CASSQPRRGGLNEKLFF.

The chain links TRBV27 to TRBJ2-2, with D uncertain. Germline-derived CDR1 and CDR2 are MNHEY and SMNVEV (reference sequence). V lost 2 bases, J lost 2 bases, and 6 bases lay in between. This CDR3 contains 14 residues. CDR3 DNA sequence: TGTGCCAGCAGTTTACGAGGAAACACCGGGGAGCTGTTTTTT. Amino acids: CASSLRGNTGELFF.

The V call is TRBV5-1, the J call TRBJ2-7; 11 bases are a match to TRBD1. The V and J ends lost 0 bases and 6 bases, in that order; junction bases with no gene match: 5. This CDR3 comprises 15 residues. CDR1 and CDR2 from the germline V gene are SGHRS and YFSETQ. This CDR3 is CASSLAVDRGREQYF. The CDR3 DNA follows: TGCGCCAGCAGCTTGGCCGTGGACAGGGGGCGCGAGCAGTACTTC.

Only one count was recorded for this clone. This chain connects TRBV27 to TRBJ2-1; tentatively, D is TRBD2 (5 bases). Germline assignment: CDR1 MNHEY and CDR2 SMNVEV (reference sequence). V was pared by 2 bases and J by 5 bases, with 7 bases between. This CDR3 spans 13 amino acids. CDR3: CASSLGLHNEQFF. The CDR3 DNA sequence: TGTGCCAGCAGTTTAGGACTCCACAATGAGCAGTTCTTC.

CDR3 nucleotides: TGTGCCAGCAGTATTGAAGTAGGGCAGGGTAACACCGGGGAGCTGTTTTTT. It translates to CASSIEVGQGNTGELFF. The J gene is TRBJ2-2, the V gene TRBV5-4; tentatively, D is TRBD1 (5 bases). CDR1 is SGHNT and CDR2 is YYREEE in the germline V gene (reference sequence). This CDR3 is 17 amino acids long. V shed 5 bases and J shed 2 bases, with 19 bases lying between them. The variable domain in full, with the rest retrieved from reference TRBV5-4 and TRBJ2-2, is ETGVTQSPTHLIKTRGQQVTLRCSSQSGHNTVSWYQQALGQGPQFIFQYYREEENGRGNFPPRFSGLQFPNYSSELNVNALELDDSALYLCASSIEVGQGNTGELFFGEGSRLTVL.